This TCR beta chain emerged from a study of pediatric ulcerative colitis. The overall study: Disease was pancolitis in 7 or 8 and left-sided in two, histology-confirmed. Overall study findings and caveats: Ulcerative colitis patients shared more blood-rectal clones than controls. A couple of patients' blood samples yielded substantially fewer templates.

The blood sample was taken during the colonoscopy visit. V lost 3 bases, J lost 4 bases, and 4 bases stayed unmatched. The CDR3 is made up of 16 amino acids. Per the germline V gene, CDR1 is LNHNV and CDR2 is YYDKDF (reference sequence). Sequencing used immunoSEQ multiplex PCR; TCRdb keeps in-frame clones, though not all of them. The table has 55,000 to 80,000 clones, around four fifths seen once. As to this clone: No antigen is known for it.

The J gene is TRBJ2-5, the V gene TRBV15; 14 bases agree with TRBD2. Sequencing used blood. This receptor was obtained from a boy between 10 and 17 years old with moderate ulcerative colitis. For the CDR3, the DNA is TGTGCCACCAGCAGCCGACTAGCGGGAGGGGGAGAGACCCAGTACTTC. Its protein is CATSSRLAGGGETQYF.